This T cell receptor beta chain was retrieved from a study of post-analysis software for immune sequencing data. About the research overall: Relapsing-remitting, secondary progressive and progressive-relapsing courses of multiple sclerosis were included. Study results and caveats: With TRBV5-6, TRBV5-1 and TRBV20-1 included, about 5 TRBV segments were more frequent in patients than in controls. Strong co-clustering by F measure linked samples that shared a preparation batch. Controls showed significantly higher normalized Chao1 diversity than did multiple sclerosis patients.

Tagging with unique molecular identifiers was a feature of the TCR beta cDNA libraries. There were 1 to 10 million T cells, and 400,000 to 650,000 cDNA molecules came from them. TCRdb re-called the PCR reads with MiXCR, one entry per CDR3 protein. Altogether 750,000 to 950,000 distinct CDR3 sequences are present, about 50% being singletons, with the ten largest covering roughly 4.4%. CDR3 size: 15 residues. The ends lost 5 bases at V and 3 bases at J; junction bases unmatched: 11. Germline V gene sequence: CDR1 DFQATT, CDR2 SNEGSKA (reference sequence). This clonotype was seen more than once but under ten times. The target antigen is unknown.

The material sequenced was blood. The source is a girl aged 5 to 17 with multiple sclerosis. V usage is TRBV20-1 and J usage is TRBJ2-7, with TRBD1 matching over 9 bases. The CDR3 bases are TGCAGTGCTTCCTTTCCGGGACAGGGAAACTACGAGCAGTACTTC. Its protein is CSASFPGQGNYEQYF.